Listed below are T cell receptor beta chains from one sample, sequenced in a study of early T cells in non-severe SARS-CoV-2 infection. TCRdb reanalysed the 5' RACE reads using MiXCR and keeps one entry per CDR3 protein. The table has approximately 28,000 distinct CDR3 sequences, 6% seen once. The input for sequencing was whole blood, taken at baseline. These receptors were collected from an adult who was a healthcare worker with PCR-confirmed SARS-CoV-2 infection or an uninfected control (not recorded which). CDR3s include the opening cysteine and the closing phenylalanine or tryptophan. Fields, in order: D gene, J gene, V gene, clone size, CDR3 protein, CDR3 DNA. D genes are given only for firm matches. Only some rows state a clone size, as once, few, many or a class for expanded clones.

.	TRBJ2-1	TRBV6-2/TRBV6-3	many	CASSYLSGYNEQFF	TGTGCCAGCAGTTACCTCTCGGGTTACAATGAGCAGTTCTTC
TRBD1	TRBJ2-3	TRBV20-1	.	CSATTLTGVRTDTQYF	TGCAGTGCCACGACCCTGACAGGGGTTCGGACAGATACGCAGTATTTT
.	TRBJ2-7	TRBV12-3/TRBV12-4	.	CASTPGTQGREQYF	TGTGCCAGCACCCCTGGGACGCAGGGTCGGGAGCAGTACTTC
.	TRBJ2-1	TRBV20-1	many	CSARAGPSSYNEQFF	TGCAGTGCTAGAGCGGGGCCGAGCTCCTACAATGAGCAGTTCTTC
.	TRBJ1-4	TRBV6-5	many	CASTTLTGVRGEKLFF	TGTGCCAGCACCACACTAACCGGGGTTCGCGGTGAAAAACTGTTTTTT
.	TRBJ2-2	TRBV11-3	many	CASSQARNTGELFF	TGTGCCAGCAGCCAGGCTAGGAACACCGGGGAGCTGTTTTTT
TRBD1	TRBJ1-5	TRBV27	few	CASSPQGVTSNQPQHF	TGTGCCAGCAGTCCCCAGGGGGTTACTAGCAATCAGCCCCAGCATTTT
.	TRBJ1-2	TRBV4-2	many	CASSQGWLGYTF	TGTGCCAGCAGCCAAGGCTGGCTTGGCTACACCTTC
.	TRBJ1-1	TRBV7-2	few	CASSFQADVTEAFF	TGTGCCAGCAGCTTTCAGGCGGACGTGACTGAAGCTTTCTTT
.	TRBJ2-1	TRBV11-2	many	CASSLVGGIKDENNEQFF	TGTGCCAGCAGCTTAGTAGGTGGCATCAAGGACGAGAACAATGAGCAGTTCTTC
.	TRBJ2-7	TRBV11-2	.	CASSANSHPYEQYF	TGTGCCAGCAGCGCGAACAGCCACCCCTACGAGCAGTACTTC
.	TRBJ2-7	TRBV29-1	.	CSSPTRYEQYF	TGCAGCTCCCCGACACGCTACGAGCAGTACTTC
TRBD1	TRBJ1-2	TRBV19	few	CASSIFGQGNYGYTF	TGTGCCAGTAGTATCTTCGGACAGGGAAACTATGGCTACACCTTC
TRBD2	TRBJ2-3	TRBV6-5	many	CASSPGLAVADTQYF	TGTGCCAGCAGTCCGGGACTAGCGGTGGCAGATACGCAGTATTTT
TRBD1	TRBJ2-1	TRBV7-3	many	CASSSETGSSYNEQFF	TGTGCCAGCAGCAGCGAGACAGGGAGCTCCTACAATGAGCAGTTCTTC
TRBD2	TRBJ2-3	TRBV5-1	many	CASSVGTSGRASIDTQYF	TGCGCCAGCAGCGTGGGGACTAGCGGGAGGGCCTCCATAGATACGCAGTATTTT
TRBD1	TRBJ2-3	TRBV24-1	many	CATSGTGKDTQYF	TGTGCCACCAGTGGGACAGGGAAAGATACGCAGTATTTT
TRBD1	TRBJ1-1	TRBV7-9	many	CASSQGQTSYTEAFF	TGTGCCAGCAGCCAGGGACAGACATCGTACACTGAAGCTTTCTTT
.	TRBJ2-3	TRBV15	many	CATSRESADSRTDTQYF	TGTGCCACCAGCAGAGAGTCGGCGGACTCACGGACAGATACGCAGTATTTT
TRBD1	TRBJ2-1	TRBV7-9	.	CASSLARSLDRGAGRDNEQFF	TGTGCCAGCAGCTTAGCGCGGAGTCTGGACAGGGGTGCCGGTAGGGACAATGAGCAGTTCTTC
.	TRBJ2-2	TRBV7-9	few	CASSSRDRGNTGELFF	TGTGCCAGCAGCTCTAGGGACCGCGGGAACACCGGGGAGCTGTTTTTT
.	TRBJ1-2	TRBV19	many	CASSMWSYTNYGYTF	TGTGCCAGTAGTATGTGGAGCTACACTAACTATGGCTACACCTTC
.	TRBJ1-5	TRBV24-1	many	CATSEARSHQPQHF	TGTGCCACCAGTGAAGCCAGGTCGCATCAGCCCCAGCATTTT
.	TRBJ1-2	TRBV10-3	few	CALSEGGTNYGYTF	TGTGCCTTATCGGAGGGAGGAACCAACTATGGCTACACCTTC
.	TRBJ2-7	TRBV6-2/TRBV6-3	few	CATRAHDRYYEQYF	TGTGCCACCCGGGCCCACGACAGATACTACGAGCAGTACTTC
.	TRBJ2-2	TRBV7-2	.	CASSPSQGGTGELFF	TGTGCCAGCAGCCCCTCCCAGGGAGGCACCGGGGAGCTGTTTTTT
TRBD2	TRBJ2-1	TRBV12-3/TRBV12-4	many	CASSEPRLAPISYNEQFF	TGTGCCAGCAGCGAACCGAGACTAGCGCCGATCTCCTACAATGAGCAGTTCTTC
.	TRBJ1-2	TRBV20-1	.	CSAHREGGDGYTF	TGCAGTGCCCACCGGGAGGGGGGGGATGGCTACACCTTC
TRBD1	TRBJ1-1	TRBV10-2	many	CAPQDRAWNTEAFF	TGCGCCCCCCAAGACAGGGCGTGGAACACTGAAGCTTTCTTT
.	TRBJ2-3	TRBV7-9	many	CASSGRSRDTQYF	TGTGCCAGCAGCGGACGGTCGAGAGATACGCAGTATTTT
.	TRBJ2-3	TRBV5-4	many	CASSLQINADTQYF	TGTGCCAGCAGCTTGCAGATAAACGCAGATACGCAGTATTTT
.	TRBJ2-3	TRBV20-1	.	CSARAITDTQYF	TGCAGTGCTAGAGCTATCACAGATACGCAGTATTTT
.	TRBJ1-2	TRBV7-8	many	CASSLGSSANYGYTF	TGTGCCAGCAGCTTAGGAAGTTCGGCGAACTATGGCTACACCTTC
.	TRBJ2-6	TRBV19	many	CASSIGGYYSGANVLTF	TGTGCCAGTAGTATCGGGGGATATTACTCTGGGGCCAACGTCCTGACTTTC
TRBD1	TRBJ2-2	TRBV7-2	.	CASSPPGTGGAGELFF	TGTGCCAGCAGCCCACCCGGGACAGGGGGGGCCGGGGAGCTGTTTTTT
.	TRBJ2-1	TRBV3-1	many	CASSQDIGQPRFF	TGTGCCAGCAGCCAAGATATAGGACAGCCGAGGTTCTTC
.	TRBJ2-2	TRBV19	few	CASKGTTNTGELFF	TGTGCCAGTAAAGGGACAACGAACACCGGGGAGCTGTTTTTT
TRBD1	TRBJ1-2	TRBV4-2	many	CASSSRDRDNSGYTF	TGTGCCAGCAGCTCCCGGGACAGGGATAACTCTGGCTACACCTTC
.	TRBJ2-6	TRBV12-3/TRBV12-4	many	CASARSGANVLTF	TGTGCCAGCGCACGATCTGGGGCCAACGTCCTGACTTTC
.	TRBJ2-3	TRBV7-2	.	CASSLALPSGTDTQYF	TGTGCCAGCAGCTTAGCGCTACCTAGCGGCACAGATACGCAGTATTTT
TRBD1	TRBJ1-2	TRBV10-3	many	CAISTTKDREFGYTF	TGTGCCATCAGCACCACTAAGGACAGGGAGTTTGGCTACACCTTC
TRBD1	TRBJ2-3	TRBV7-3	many	CASSSQGVITDTQYF	TGTGCCAGCAGCTCTCAGGGGGTTATCACAGATACGCAGTATTTT
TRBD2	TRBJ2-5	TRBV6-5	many	CASSYQSGVTQYF	TGTGCCAGCAGTTACCAAAGCGGGGTCACCCAGTACTTC
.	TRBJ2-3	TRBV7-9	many	CASSLLEVPDTQYF	TGTGCCAGCAGCTTGCTTGAGGTTCCAGATACGCAGTATTTT
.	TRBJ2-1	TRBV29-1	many	CSAGQSGAGQFF	TGCAGCGCTGGACAGAGCGGGGCCGGCCAGTTCTTC